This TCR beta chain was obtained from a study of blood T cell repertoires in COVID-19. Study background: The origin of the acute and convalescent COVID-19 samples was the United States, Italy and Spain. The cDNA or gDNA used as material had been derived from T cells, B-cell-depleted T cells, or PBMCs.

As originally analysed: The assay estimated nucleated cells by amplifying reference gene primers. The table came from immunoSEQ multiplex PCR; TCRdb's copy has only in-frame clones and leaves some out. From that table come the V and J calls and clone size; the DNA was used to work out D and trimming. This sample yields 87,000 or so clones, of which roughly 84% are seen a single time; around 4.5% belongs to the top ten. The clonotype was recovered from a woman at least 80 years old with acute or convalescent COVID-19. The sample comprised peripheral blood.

DNA of the CDR3: TGTGCCTGGAGTCGGACAGGGGGCTCCTACGAGCAGTACTTC. Protein product: CAWSRTGGSYEQYF. The chain carries TRBV30 and TRBJ2-7, with 10 positions matching TRBD1. The CDR3 spans 14 residues. The V gene's germline CDR1 is GTSNPN and CDR2 SVGIG (reference sequence). Trimming took 2 bases from V and 0 from J; bases not matched to a gene: 1.